One sample yielded the 23 T cell receptor beta chains listed below, sequenced in a study of cytomegalovirus exposure and HLA in healthy donors. Primers: 60 Vbeta forward and 13 Jbeta reverse. Here immunoSEQ multiplex PCR was the method, and the copy in TCRdb shows in-frame clones only, minus some. Of 110,000 to 150,000 clones listed, around 72% were seen once; the top ten hold more than 3.5%. Sequences were obtained from PBMCs. The receptors were gathered from a man aged 18 to 29 in good health and CMV-seropositive.

The V call is TRBV2, the J call TRBJ2-1, with a possible D match to TRBD1 (7 bases). V was trimmed by 7 bases and J by 1 base, leaving 17 bases between them. The CDR3 totals 16 residues. Per the germline V gene, CDR1 is SNHLY and CDR2 is FYNNEI. In nucleotides, the CDR3 is TGTGCCAGCACCCCCGACAGGGAGGAGTCCTACAATGAGCAGTTCTTC. Encoded protein: CASTPDREESYNEQFF.

The chain employs TRBV19 and TRBJ1-1, with a possible D match to TRBD1 (6 bases). Per the germline V gene, CDR1 is LNHDA and CDR2 is SQIVND (reference sequence). This CDR3 is built from 15 residues. Trimming cost V 3 bases and J 1 base, with 12 bases left between them. CDR3 DNA: TGTGCCAGTAGTATCCGGGACACACCGAACACTGAAGCTTTCTTT. Translated: CASSIRDTPNTEAFF.

The chain employs TRBV11-2 and TRBJ1-2, with a possible D match to TRBD1 (5 bases). V was clipped by 0 bases and J by 12 bases, with 20 bases between them. The germline gives CDR1 SGHAT, CDR2 FQNNGV. The CDR3 has 15 residues. In nucleotides, the CDR3 is TGTGCCAGCAGCTTAGACTCGGGGGGAACCTCCATTAACACCTTC. Protein product: CASSLDSGGTSINTF.

V is TRBV27 and J is TRBJ1-1; D is undetermined. The CDR3 is 14 residues long. V was trimmed by 6 bases and J by 5 bases, leaving 16 bases between them. The germline gives CDR1 MNHEY, CDR2 SMNVEV (reference sequence). CDR3 protein: CASRLGGKLTEAFF. In DNA form, the CDR3 reads TGTGCCAGCAGACTCGGCGGAAAGTTGACTGAAGCTTTCTTT.

The genes are TRBV30 and TRBJ2-7; D is possibly TRBD1 (6 bases). Per the germline V gene, CDR1 is GTSNPN and CDR2 is SVGIG (reference sequence). This CDR3 is built from 12 residues. Trimming stripped 4 bases from V and 6 bases from J, with 13 bases between. CDR3 amino acids: CAWNLQGPEQYF. The CDR3 bases are TGTGCCTGGAACCTACAGGGTCCCGAGCAGTACTTC.

The chain uses TRBV29-1 and TRBJ2-3; possibly TRBD1 for D (5 bases). The CDR3 loop spans 12 amino acids. Germline CDR1 reads SQVTM; CDR2 reads ANQGSEA. V was clipped by 6 bases and J by 6 bases, with 13 bases between them. The CDR3 reads CSVWTNGDTQYF. The CDR3 region has the DNA TGCAGCGTCTGGACAAACGGGGATACGCAGTATTTT.

The rearrangement links TRBV5-1 to TRBJ2-5; TRBD2 might be the D (5 bases). V dropped 2 bases and J dropped 2 bases, with 13 bases sitting between them. The germline V gene encodes CDR1 SGHRS and CDR2 YFSETQ. CDR3 size: 15 residues. CDR3 coding DNA: TGCGCCAGCAGCTTACCTACGGGGTATCAAGAGACCCAGTACTTC. This encodes CASSLPTGYQETQYF.

This clone was observed a handful of times. The V call is TRBV28, the J call TRBJ1-4; D may be TRBD1 (6 bases). The V and J ends lost 5 bases and 5 bases respectively, with 15 bases between them. Germline V lookup: CDR1 MDHEN, CDR2 SYDVKM. The CDR3 is 15 amino acids. The CDR3 DNA sequence: TGTGCCAGCAGTCCGCCGACAGGCGGAAATGAAAAACTGTTTTTT. The encoded protein is CASSPPTGGNEKLFF.

The chain couples TRBV6-5 to TRBJ2-2; 7 bases align to TRBD1. V was pared by 5 bases and J by 2 bases, with 5 bases of the junction left unmatched. This CDR3 is 15 amino acids long. CDR1 is MNHEY and CDR2 is SVGAGI in the germline V gene. The chain's CDR3 is CASSLPGGNTGELFF. In DNA, the CDR3 is TGTGCCAGCAGTCTTCCAGGGGGTAACACCGGGGAGCTGTTTTTT.

J is TRBJ1-1 and V is TRBV21-1. TRBV21-1 is a known pseudogene. CDR3 length equals 15 residues. Here the CDR3 reads CASSKGDQPGGVVFF. In nucleotides, the CDR3 is TGTGCCAGCAGCAAAGGGGACCAGCCGGGGGGAGTGGTATTCTTT.

CDR3 protein: CATSMRQGEYTEAFF. Written as DNA, the CDR3 is TGTGCCACCAGCATGAGACAGGGGGAATACACTGAAGCTTTCTTT. V usage is TRBV15 and J usage is TRBJ1-1; 9 positions match TRBD1. CDR1 and CDR2 from the germline V gene are LNHNV and YYDKDF (reference sequence). Trimming removed 4 bases from V and 3 bases from J; junction bases left unmatched: 6. The CDR3 contains 15 residues.

This clone has more than one count but fewer than ten. The gene calls are TRBV7-2 and TRBJ2-3, with D possibly TRBD1 on 6 matching bases. The length of the CDR3 is 15 residues. The germline gives CDR1 SGHTA, CDR2 FQGNSA. The V gene lost 1 base and the J gene lost 4 bases, with 12 bases spanning the gap. In DNA, the CDR3 is TGTGCCAGCAGCTTAGATCAGGGGTGGTCAGATACGCAGTATTTT. This encodes CASSLDQGWSDTQYF.

The sample holds a few counts of this clone. The chain combines TRBV7-2 with TRBJ1-2; no reliable D call. Germline loops: CDR1 SGHTA, CDR2 FQGNSA. This CDR3 has 14 amino acids. V was trimmed by 0 bases and J by 3 bases, leaving 8 bases between them. The CDR3 sequence is CASSLAAEYYGYTF. The CDR3 DNA reads TGTGCCAGCAGCTTAGCGGCGGAGTACTATGGCTACACCTTC.

This chain links TRBV29-1 with TRBJ2-4; 9 bases are shared with TRBD1. This CDR3 contains 16 residues. The V segment lost 4 bases and the J segment 3 bases; nucleotides outside the gene matches: 10. The V gene's germline CDR1 is SQVTM and CDR2 ANQGSEA. The CDR3 coding sequence is TGCAGCGTTGTAATACGACAGGGGGTCGGCAAAAACATTCAGTACTTC. Translation: CSVVIRQGVGKNIQYF.

The V call is TRBV5-4, the J call TRBJ1-1, with D possibly TRBD1 on 5 matching bases. V lost 4 bases and J 3 bases, leaving 13 bases between the germline ends. Germline CDR1 SGHNT, CDR2 YYREEE (reference sequence). The CDR3 spans 14 residues. The CDR3 sequence is CASSPIIGDTEAFF. The CDR3 nucleotides read TGTGCCAGCAGCCCTATTATAGGGGACACTGAAGCTTTCTTT.

The CDR3 bases are TGTGCCAGCAGCTTAGGGGCAGGGATCGGGAGGTGGTTGAACGAGCAGTACTTC. Translating gives CASSLGAGIGRWLNEQYF. The J gene is TRBJ2-7, the V gene TRBV7-2; 7 bases fit TRBD2. V was clipped by 1 base and J by 5 bases; unmatched bases: 17. This CDR3 region has 18 residues. The germline CDR1 and CDR2 sequences are SGHTA and FQGNSA.

The gene calls are TRBV10-1 and TRBJ2-1, with D hard to call. This CDR3 spans 14 amino acids. V dropped 1 base and J dropped 8 bases, with 12 bases sitting between them. CDR1 is WNHNN and CDR2 is SYGVQD in the germline V gene (reference sequence). The CDR3: CASSELPRFDEQFF. The CDR3 DNA follows: TGCGCCAGCAGTGAGTTACCCAGGTTCGATGAGCAGTTCTTC.

This clone was counted between two and nine times. CDR3 amino acids: CASSFNTLLGEQYF. CDR3 nucleotide sequence: TGTGCCAGCAGCTTCAATACCCTCCTCGGCGAGCAGTACTTC. The chain uses TRBV7-2 and TRBJ2-7; no definite D call. Germline V lookup: CDR1 SGHTA, CDR2 FQGNSA. V dropped 3 bases and J dropped 6 bases, with 15 bases sitting between them. The CDR3 is 14 amino acids.

The chain has TRBV6-5 and TRBJ2-1, with TRBD2 identical over 7 bases. This CDR3 contains 13 residues. The germline CDR1 and CDR2 sequences are MNHEY and SVGAGI. The V segment lost 6 bases and the J segment 6 bases; nucleotides outside the gene matches: 5. The DNA of the CDR3 is TGTGCCAGCAGGGGACTACGGGGCAATGAGCAGTTCTTC. Translation gives CASRGLRGNEQFF.

The CDR3 loop is CATSRMGTGGFSSYEQYF. The CDR3 DNA reads as TGTGCCACCAGCAGGATGGGGACAGGGGGCTTCAGCTCCTACGAGCAGTACTTC. The chain employs TRBV15 and TRBJ2-7; 12 bases are a match to TRBD1. CDR1 and CDR2 from the germline V gene are LNHNV and YYDKDF (reference sequence). The CDR3 is made up of 18 amino acids. The V segment lost 3 bases and the J segment 0 bases; nucleotides outside the gene matches: 9. Using reference TRBV15 and TRBJ2-7 for the parts outside the CDR3, the full variable domain is DAMVIQNPRYQVTQFGKPVTLSCSQTLNHNVMYWYQQKSSQAPKLLFHYYDKDFNNEADTPDNFQSRRPNTSFCFLDIRSPGLGDTAMYLCATSRMGTGGFSSYEQYFGPGTRLTVT.

The table lists this clone with a few counts. The DNA of the CDR3 is TGTGCCAGCAGCAACCTAGCGGGGGCCTACAATGAGCAGTTCTTC. Translating it yields CASSNLAGAYNEQFF. This chain links TRBV7-9 with TRBJ2-1, with TRBD2 identical over 10 bases. The CDR3 runs 15 residues. The ends lost 5 bases at V and 2 bases at J; junction bases unmatched: 3. Germline CDR1 SEHNR, CDR2 FQNEAQ (reference sequence). Using reference TRBV7-9 and TRBJ2-1 for the parts outside the CDR3, the full variable domain is DTGVSQNPRHKITKRGQNVTFRCDPISEHNRLYWYRQTLGQGPEFLTYFQNEAQLEKSRLLSDRFSAERPKGSFSTLEIQRTEQGDSAMYLCASSNLAGAYNEQFFGPGTRLTVL.

The rearrangement links TRBV7-2 to TRBJ2-1; 10 positions agree with TRBD2. This CDR3 is built from 15 residues. Germline V gives CDR1 SGHTA, CDR2 FQGNSA. The V gene end was trimmed by 4 bases and the J gene end by 7 bases; junction bases not matched to a gene: 7. CDR3 in DNA: TGTGCCAGCAGCTCCCTAGCGGGAGTAGCAAATGAGCAGTTCTTC. It specifies CASSSLAGVANEQFF.

The chain carries TRBV5-1 and TRBJ2-5; tentatively, D is TRBD2 (6 bases). Trimming pared 3 bases from V and 5 bases from J, leaving 14 bases between. The CDR3 is made up of 14 amino acids. CDR1 is SGHRS and CDR2 is YFSETQ in the germline V gene. The CDR3 sequence is CASSSTGAWETQYF. The CDR3 nucleotides read TGCGCCAGCAGCTCCACGGGAGCCTGGGAGACCCAGTACTTC.